This TCR beta chain was identified during a study of Tregs in tolerant kidney transplant recipients. Study conclusions and caveats: Biological reproducibility was not directly addressed in this study. Tregs expanded with activated donor B cells seemed most donor-specific. The small number of patients limits these findings pending further validation.

Generated by immunoSEQ multiplex PCR, the TCRdb table keeps only in-frame clones and is missing some. In the table there are under 300,000 clones, roughly four fifths of which are singletons. With respect to this clone: The target antigen is unknown.

Unstimulated regulatory T cells (CD4+CD25+CD127-), CD4+CD25- non-regulatory cells, CD4 and CD8 cells were FACS-sorted from thawed PBMCs. This CDR3 is built from 14 residues. Trimming cost V 1 base and J 4 bases; bases outside gene matches: 4. Germline loops: CDR1 SGDLS, CDR2 YYNGEE. Sequencing used CD4+ T cells from blood. The TCR sequence derives from a human donor in good health. The chain links TRBV9 to TRBJ1-1, with 7 bases lining up with TRBD1. CDR3 nucleotides: TGTGCCAGCAGCGTAACCACAGGGGCCACTGAAGCTTTCTTT. It specifies CASSVTTGATEAFF.